This T cell receptor (beta chain) was recovered during a study of blood T cell repertoires in COVID-19. Here immunoSEQ multiplex PCR was the method, and the copy in TCRdb shows in-frame clones only, minus some. In the table there are over 55,000 clones, 70% to 80% of which are singletons. V was cut by 0 bases and J by 6 bases, with 21 bases left in between. The germline V gene has CDR1 SGHRS and CDR2 YFSETQ. CDR3 length: 17 residues. This clone was picked up a small number of times. The clonotype comes from a woman between 70 and 85 years old with acute or convalescent COVID-19. V usage is TRBV5-1 and J usage is TRBJ2-5; D is possibly TRBD2 (7 bases). The sample taken for sequencing was peripheral blood. This chain's CDR3 is CASSLESGGLLIKTQYF. The CDR3 nucleotides are TGCGCCAGCAGCTTGGAATCGGGGGGCCTCCTCATTAAGACCCAGTACTTC.